This record looks at one T cell receptor (beta chain) sequence and its context. These data originate in a study of blood T cell repertoires in COVID-19. Study summary: Acute and convalescent COVID-19 specimens originated in the United States, Italy and Spain. Sample material is recorded as cDNA or gDNA derived from T cells, B-cell-depleted T cells, or PBMCs.

In the original processing: From reference gene primer amplification, estimates of nucleated cell counts were derived. Data came from immunoSEQ multiplex PCR; TCRdb stores just in-frame clones and leaves some out. Clone size and the V and J calls come from that table; the DNA yielded D and trimming. The table has about 150,000 clones, roughly 80% seen once. Sample: peripheral blood. This TCR was sampled from an older woman with acute or convalescent COVID-19.

CDR3 region: CAWSDDRGREAFF. The CDR3 DNA follows: TGTGCCTGGAGCGATGACAGGGGGCGCGAAGCTTTCTTT. The chain recombines TRBV30 with TRBJ1-1; 10 bases fit TRBD1. This CDR3 is built from 13 residues. Germline-derived CDR1 and CDR2 are GTSNPN and SVGIG (reference sequence). V lost 3 bases to trimming and J lost 8 bases; unmatched junction nucleotides: 6.